Detailed here is one T cell receptor beta chain. Treatment of the sample: some 20 received Ad26.COV2.S at low or high dose, single or two shots; roughly five received placebo; per-sample allocation not given. The samples were gathered on day 63 after the first injection of vaccine or placebo. This sample is drawn from a study of Ad26.COV2.S vaccination and SARS-CoV-2 variants. Germline V gene data show CDR1 as SGHRS and CDR2 as YFSETQ. V shed 3 bases and J 6 bases; nucleotides not matched to a gene: 4. The CDR3 runs 14 residues. Here immunoSEQ multiplex PCR was the method, and the copy in TCRdb shows in-frame clones only, minus some. The sample has fewer than 500,000 clones, about 90% seen once.

The sequencing used peripheral blood, collected in a trial of Ad26.COV2.S vaccine versus placebo. The TCR comes from a person between 18 and 59 years old who received the Ad26.COV2.S COVID-19 vaccine or a placebo. The chain uses TRBV5-1 and TRBJ1-1; 11 bases are a match to TRBD1. This CDR3 reads CASSSGQGAAEAFF. CDR3 nucleotide sequence: TGCGCCAGCAGCTCCGGACAGGGGGCCGCTGAAGCTTTCTTT.